The 21 T cell receptor beta chains reported below all come from one sample, sequenced in a study of graft-versus-host responses after intestinal transplantation. Data came from immunoSEQ multiplex PCR; TCRdb stores just in-frame clones and leaves some out. Of more than 80,000 clones listed, roughly 87% are singletons. Antigens for these TCRs are unknown. The sequences come from unstimulated CD8+ T cells sorted from spleen or lymph node cells, collected before intestinal transplant. The source of these receptors is a human donor who received an intestinal transplant.

The V call is TRBV27, the J call TRBJ2-1; D gene ambiguous. Germline CDR1 and CDR2: MNHEY and SMNVEV (reference sequence). The CDR3 has 17 residues. V was shortened by 7 bases and J by 4 bases, with 23 bases between the two germline ends. Here the CDR3 reads CASTSSRVSLTYNEQFF. The CDR3 DNA is TGTGCCAGCACCTCCAGTAGGGTATCCCTAACTTACAATGAGCAGTTCTTC.

This sequence joins TRBV29-1 and TRBJ2-7, with 9 positions matching TRBD1. V was pared by 6 bases and J by 5 bases, with 8 bases of the junction left unmatched. The V gene's germline CDR1 is SQVTM and CDR2 ANQGSEA. The CDR3 has 13 amino acids. The CDR3 region is CSVAGTGRNEQYF. The CDR3 DNA follows: TGCAGCGTGGCCGGGACAGGGAGGAACGAGCAGTACTTC.

The chain is built from TRBV6-6 and TRBJ1-2, with D perhaps matching TRBD1 (6 bases). V lost 4 bases and J 5 bases, leaving 17 bases between the germline ends. The CDR3 contains 15 residues. Germline values: CDR1 MNHNY, CDR2 SVGAGI (reference sequence). CDR3: CASSSPGQERYGYTF. CDR3 DNA: TGTGCCAGCAGTTCCCCGGGACAAGAACGGTATGGCTACACCTTC.

The rearrangement uses TRBV5-6 and TRBJ2-7; 9 bases line up with TRBD2. Losses at the gene ends were 4 bases for V and 4 bases for J; bases not matched to a gene: 12. Germline assignment: CDR1 SGHDT and CDR2 YYEEEE. The CDR3 consists of 16 residues. The CDR3 sequence: CASSPPAGLAAYEQYF. The CDR3 nucleotides are TGTGCCAGCAGCCCCCCCGCGGGACTAGCAGCTTACGAGCAGTACTTC.

The chain recombines TRBV23-1 with TRBJ1-4; no firm D call. TRBV23-1 is an ORF for which the function is uncertain. Trimming left V 7 bases short and J 6 bases short, with 9 bases between. The CDR3 is 12 residues long. The CDR3 sequence: CASIKRDEKLFF. CDR3 DNA: TGCGCCAGCATTAAGAGGGATGAAAAACTGTTTTTT.

The chain employs TRBV7-2 and TRBJ1-1; tentatively, D is TRBD1 (5 bases). The V end lost 5 bases, the J end lost 4 bases, and 11 bases lay between the germline ends. Germline CDR1 is SGHTA and CDR2 is FQGNSA. The CDR3 is made up of 13 amino acids. The CDR3 reads CASSPGGFTEAFF. The DNA for the CDR3 is TGTGCCAGCAGCCCCGGGGGGTTCACTGAAGCTTTCTTT.

The chain recombines TRBV7-9 with TRBJ2-5, with 7 nucleotides matching TRBD2. V shed 5 bases and J 2 bases; nucleotides not matched to a gene: 5. CDR3 size: 14 residues. Germline V lookup: CDR1 SEHNR, CDR2 FQNEAQ (reference sequence). The CDR3 bases are TGTGCCAGCAGCGACGTGGGGGGGCAAGAGACCCAGTACTTC. Translated: CASSDVGGQETQYF.

The chain has TRBV4-1 and TRBJ1-5; no reliable D call. The CDR3 runs to 14 residues. Trimming stripped 3 bases from V and 7 bases from J, with 13 bases between. Germline V gene data show CDR1 as MGHRA and CDR2 as YSYEKL. As DNA, the CDR3 is TGCGCCAGCAGCCAGAGACCCATTCTCCAGCCCCAGCATTTT. Protein sequence: CASSQRPILQPQHF.

CDR3 region: CASQTTGGYNEQFF. In nucleotides, the CDR3 is TGTGCCAGTCAAACAACAGGGGGTTACAATGAGCAGTTCTTC. The V call is TRBV10-3, the J call TRBJ2-1; 8 bases line up with TRBD1. V lost 10 bases and J lost 4; bases outside the gene matches: 9. The CDR3 runs to 14 residues. Germline V gene data show CDR1 as ENHRY and CDR2 as SYGVKD.

About this clone itself: The sample has other DNA sequences that encode this CDR3 too. This chain joins TRBV20-1 and TRBJ1-5; D not certain. The CDR3 length is 9 residues. Germline CDR1 and CDR2: DFQATT and SNEGSKA (reference sequence). Trimming cost V 6 bases and J 3 bases, with 0 bases left between them. The DNA of the CDR3 is TGCAGTGCCAATCAGCCCCAGCATTTT. The encoded protein is CSANQPQHF.

The chain is built from TRBV4-1 and TRBJ1-5, with unresolved D. The germline V gene has CDR1 MGHRA and CDR2 YSYEKL. Trimming pared 1 base from V and 0 bases from J, leaving 19 bases between. The CDR3 runs 19 residues. The DNA of the CDR3 is TGCGCCAGCAGCCAAGTTTTTTTGGTGACACCCAGTAGCAATCAGCCCCAGCATTTT. Its translation is CASSQVFLVTPSSNQPQHF.

The J gene is TRBJ2-7, the V gene TRBV13; possible D gene TRBD2, 6 bases. CDR1 is PRHDT and CDR2 is FYEKMQ in the germline V gene (reference sequence). This CDR3 region has 14 residues. V lost 0 bases to trimming and J lost 4 bases, with 10 bases between them. CDR3 amino acids: CASSLGSGRYEQYF. CDR3 DNA: TGTGCCAGCAGCTTAGGCTCGGGGAGGTACGAGCAGTACTTC.

This clone was seen just once. The chain recombines TRBV6-1 with TRBJ1-1; no reliable D call. The germline V gene has CDR1 MNHNS and CDR2 SASEGT. Between the trimmed V and J ends, which lost 7 bases and 4 bases, there was a span of 10 bases. The CDR3 is made up of 12 amino acids. Here the CDR3 reads CASNLGVTEAFF. DNA for the CDR3: TGTGCCAGCAATCTCGGGGTCACTGAAGCTTTCTTT.

The rearrangement uses TRBV7-9 and TRBJ2-5; the D is unclear. The DNA matches TRBJ2-7 better at its end, which makes the J call doubtful. The CDR3 runs to 13 residues. CDR1 is SEHNR, CDR2 FQNEAQ, per germline (reference sequence). The CDR3 spells CASSLVGVDEQYF. The CDR3 DNA sequence: TGTGCCAGCAGCTTAGTTGGGGTCGACGAGCAGTACTTC.

The J gene is TRBJ2-1, the V gene TRBV11-2; D is unclear. This CDR3 has 12 amino acids. Germline V gene sequence: CDR1 SGHAT, CDR2 FQNNGV. Trimming shortened V by 3 bases and J by 6 bases, and 6 bases separated the two germline ends. This chain's CDR3 is CASSFGSNEQFF. In DNA, the CDR3 is TGTGCCAGCAGCTTCGGGTCCAATGAGCAGTTCTTC.

V usage is TRBV5-6 and J usage is TRBJ1-2; D unclear. The germline gives CDR1 SGHDT, CDR2 YYEEEE. V lost 1 base and J 0 bases, leaving 10 bases between the germline ends. The CDR3 runs 15 residues. This CDR3 is CASSLQVWANYGYTF. The DNA for the CDR3 is TGTGCCAGCAGCTTGCAAGTCTGGGCTAACTATGGCTACACCTTC.

V usage is TRBV10-3 and J usage is TRBJ2-3, with D possibly TRBD1 on 6 matching bases. The CDR3 runs to 15 residues. Germline assignment: CDR1 ENHRY and CDR2 SYGVKD. V was trimmed by 0 bases and J by 3 bases, leaving 10 bases between them. The CDR3 loop reads CAISESGAATDTQYF. Written as DNA, the CDR3 is TGTGCCATCAGTGAGTCGGGGGCGGCTACAGATACGCAGTATTTT.

V usage is TRBV7-3 and J usage is TRBJ2-1; a weak D match, TRBD1 (6 bases). In germline, CDR1 is SGHTA, CDR2 FQGTGA. This CDR3 comprises 13 residues. Trimming pared 5 bases from V and 10 bases from J, leaving 15 bases between. The CDR3 spells CASSPTGPGEQFF. CDR3 nucleotide sequence: TGTGCCAGCAGCCCAACAGGGCCGGGGGAGCAGTTCTTC.

The CDR3 coding sequence is TGTGCCAGCAGCACCCCCCTCGGTCCTAAGGGCAATCAGCCCCAGCATTTT. Protein: CASSTPLGPKGNQPQHF. J is TRBJ1-5 and V is TRBV21-1. TRBV21-1 is designated a pseudogene. The CDR3 totals 17 residues.

The chain employs TRBV4-1 and TRBJ2-2; D possibly uses TRBD1 or TRBD2 (5 bases each). V shed 0 bases and J shed 6 bases, with 8 bases lying between them. CDR1 MGHRA and CDR2 YSYEKL come from the germline V gene. The CDR3 length is 14 residues. CDR3 in DNA: TGCGCCAGCAGCCAAGATAGGGGACCCGGGGAGCTGTTTTTT. It yields the protein CASSQDRGPGELFF.

The chain joins TRBV10-3 to TRBJ2-1, with TRBD2 matching 8 bases. The CDR3 extends over 15 amino acids. After removal of 4 bases from V and 4 bases from J, the junction contained 6 bases not matched to a gene. Per the germline V gene, CDR1 is ENHRY and CDR2 is SYGVKD. CDR3 nucleotide sequence: TGTGCCATCAGTGGCCCCCGGGGGGGGTACAATGAGCAGTTCTTC. Translated: CAISGPRGGYNEQFF.